Each of the 27 T cell receptor beta chains below was sequenced from the same sample in a study of graft-versus-host responses after intestinal transplantation. Sequenced by immunoSEQ multiplex PCR; TCRdb stores in-frame clones only, minus some. The table lists about 89,000 clones, approximately 94% of them singletons. Antigens for these TCRs are unknown. Sequencing used unstimulated CD8+ T cells sorted from spleen or lymph node cells, obtained before intestinal transplant. The receptor source for this set is a human donor who received an intestinal transplant.

The rearrangement links TRBV7-9 to TRBJ2-7; 7 bases map to TRBD1. The CDR3 extends over 14 amino acids. Looked up from germline, CDR1 is SEHNR and CDR2 is FQNEAQ (reference sequence). Germline trimming cut 5 bases from V and 11 bases from J; bases unmatched to any gene: 15. DNA of the CDR3: TGTGCCAGCAGCACAACCCCTAGCAGACAGGGCGAGTACTTC. Amino acid sequence: CASSTTPSRQGEYF.

The V gene is TRBV5-6, the J gene TRBJ1-2, with D tentatively TRBD1 (6 bases). The CDR3 loop spans 12 amino acids. CDR1 and CDR2 from the germline V gene are SGHDT and YYEEEE. V gave up 6 bases and J gave up 6 bases, with 12 bases separating them. The CDR3 sequence: CASKIQGNGYTF. CDR3 nucleotides: TGTGCCAGCAAGATACAGGGTAATGGCTACACCTTC.

This chain links TRBV30 with TRBJ1-1; D not resolved. Germline V lookup: CDR1 GTSNPN, CDR2 SVGIG (reference sequence). The CDR3 is 14 amino acids. The V and J ends lost 0 bases and 2 bases respectively, with 10 bases between them. The CDR3 loop reads CAWSVWEENTEAFF. Written as DNA, the CDR3 is TGTGCCTGGAGTGTATGGGAGGAAAACACTGAAGCTTTCTTT.

Concerning this clone: Other DNA sequences from this sample encode an identical CDR3 as well. The chain employs TRBV11-2 and TRBJ2-7, with 9 bases identical to TRBD1. The J segment lost 3 bases and the V segment lost 4 bases, leaving 4 bases of the junction unmatched. Germline V lookup: CDR1 SGHAT, CDR2 FQNNGV. The CDR3 extends over 14 amino acids. The CDR3 DNA sequence: TGTGCCAGCAGCTCCGACAGGGGGAACTACGAGCAGTACTTC. This gives the protein CASSSDRGNYEQYF. The full variable domain, its missing parts supplied by reference TRBV11-2 and TRBJ2-7, is EAGVAQSPRYKIIEKRQSVAFWCNPISGHATLYWYQQILGQGPKLLIQFQNNGVVDDSQLPKDRFSAERLKGVDSTLKIQPAKLEDSAVYLCASSSDRGNYEQYFGPGTRLTVT.

This clone was detected a few times. The chain has TRBV2 and TRBJ2-7, with D perhaps TRBD2 (5 bases). The length of the CDR3 is 14 residues. CDR1 SNHLY and CDR2 FYNNEI come from the germline V gene. V dropped 3 bases and J dropped 3 bases, with 12 bases sitting between them. This CDR3 is CASSDAGILYEQYF. In DNA, the CDR3 is TGTGCCAGCAGTGATGCGGGCATCCTCTACGAGCAGTACTTC.

The chain links TRBV9 to TRBJ2-7; 8 bases agree with TRBD1. From germline, CDR1 is SGDLS and CDR2 YYNGEE. V was clipped by 0 bases and J by 5 bases; unmatched bases: 4. The CDR3 contains 14 residues. CDR3 in DNA: TGTGCCAGCAGCGTAGAGGACAGGGTCGACGAGCAGTACTTC. It translates to CASSVEDRVDEQYF.

This chain links TRBV5-4 with TRBJ2-3, with 8 bases lining up with TRBD1. The germline V gene encodes CDR1 SGHNT and CDR2 YYREEE (reference sequence). This CDR3 has 19 residues. V shed 1 base and J 2 bases; nucleotides not matched to a gene: 15. The CDR3 bases are TGTGCCAGCAGCTTGTTGGGGGTTATGACAGGGGTATTCACAGATACGCAGTATTTT. Protein sequence: CASSLLGVMTGVFTDTQYF. Looking up the rest from reference TRBV5-4 and TRBJ2-3 gives the full variable domain: ETGVTQSPTHLIKTRGQQVTLRCSSQSGHNTVSWYQQALGQGPQFIFQYYREEENGRGNFPPRFSGLQFPNYSSELNVNALELDDSALYLCASSLLGVMTGVFTDTQYFGPGTRLTVL.

The rearrangement links TRBV19 to TRBJ1-1, with D maybe TRBD1 (6 bases). V dropped 3 bases and J dropped 1 base, with 24 bases sitting between them. Looked up from germline, CDR1 is LNHDA and CDR2 is SQIVND (reference sequence). This CDR3 has 19 amino acids. CDR3 nucleotides: TGTGCCAGTAGTATGAAGCTGCGGGGGCTTTTACCCTCGAACACTGAAGCTTTCTTT. Translation: CASSMKLRGLLPSNTEAFF. The full variable domain, with the rest looked up from reference TRBV19 and TRBJ1-1, is DGGITQSPKYLFRKEGQNVTLSCEQNLNHDAMYWYRQDPGQGLRLIYYSQIVNDFQKGDIAEGYSVSREKKESFPLTVTSAQKNPTAFYLCASSMKLRGLLPSNTEAFFGQGTRLTVV.

The rearrangement joins TRBV9 to TRBJ1-5; 7 nucleotides line up with TRBD1. The V and J ends lost 5 bases and 7 bases, in that order; junction bases with no gene match: 3. The CDR3 contains 12 residues. From germline, CDR1 is SGDLS and CDR2 YYNGEE. For the CDR3, the DNA is TGTGCCAGCAGTCAGGGGGGACAGCCCCAGCATTTT. This gives the protein CASSQGGQPQHF.

This clone was counted once. This chain uses TRBV4-3 with TRBJ2-1; 7 nucleotides agree with TRBD2. With V trimmed by 0 bases and J by 5 bases, 10 bases remained unmatched. This CDR3 has 17 residues. CDR1 LGHNA and CDR2 YSLEER come from the germline V gene. CDR3 sequence reads: CASSQDNGLAVDNEQFF. The DNA of the CDR3 is TGCGCCAGCAGCCAAGATAACGGTCTAGCGGTTGACAATGAGCAGTTCTTC.

The chain employs TRBV5-1 and TRBJ2-7, with 7 bases lining up with TRBD2. CDR1 and CDR2 from the germline V gene are SGHRS and YFSETQ. This CDR3 has 14 residues. Losses at the gene ends were 3 bases for V and 4 bases for J; bases not matched to a gene: 7. The CDR3: CASSSYSGPYEQYF. CDR3 coding DNA: TGCGCCAGCAGCTCCTATAGCGGGCCATACGAGCAGTACTTC.

This chain joins TRBV30 and TRBJ2-1; D is ambiguous. The CDR3 loop spans 15 amino acids. CDR1 and CDR2 (germline): GTSNPN, SVGIG (reference sequence). The V and J ends lost 4 bases and 3 bases respectively, with 16 bases between them. The CDR3 bases are TGTGCCTGGACCTCCCCGGGTGGTCGCTACAATGAGCAGTTCTTC. Translation gives CAWTSPGGRYNEQFF.

The CDR3 sequence is CASSFGTGSYNEQFF. Here the CDR3 DNA reads TGTGCCAGCAGCTTCGGGACTGGGTCCTACAATGAGCAGTTCTTC. The chain links TRBV7-9 to TRBJ2-1, with a tentative D call TRBD2 (6 bases). CDR1 and CDR2 (germline): SEHNR, FQNEAQ (reference sequence). The V end lost 3 bases, the J end lost 1 base, and 10 bases lay between the germline ends. The CDR3 length is 15 residues.

The rearrangement uses TRBV19 and TRBJ2-7; 7 bases fit TRBD1. The CDR3 loop spans 14 amino acids. The junction had 6 bases not matched to a gene; V was cut back by 5 bases and J by 2 bases. Germline CDR1 and CDR2: LNHDA and SQIVND (reference sequence). CDR3 in amino acids: CASSPRGKPYEQYF. Here the CDR3 DNA reads TGTGCCAGTAGTCCCAGGGGGAAGCCCTACGAGCAGTACTTC.

V gene TRBV7-9 combines with J gene TRBJ2-5; 8 nucleotides agree with TRBD2. This CDR3 contains 15 residues. Germline V gives CDR1 SEHNR, CDR2 FQNEAQ (reference sequence). V shed 5 bases, J shed 3 bases, and the junction held 8 bases outside the gene matches. The CDR3, as DNA: TGTGCCAGCAGCCCCATGGGAGCGGGGGAAGAGACCCAGTACTTC. Protein sequence: CASSPMGAGEETQYF.

The rearrangement joins TRBV27 to TRBJ1-5, with TRBD1 as a possible D gene (5 bases). Germline lookup yields CDR1 MNHEY and CDR2 SMNVEV (reference sequence). V was cut by 5 bases and J by 5 bases, with 13 bases left in between. CDR3 length: 14 amino acids. The CDR3 DNA sequence: TGTGCCAGCAGTCTCATAGGGGCTTATCAGCCCCAGCATTTT. It is translated as CASSLIGAYQPQHF.

The rearrangement uses TRBV2 and TRBJ2-3; D might be TRBD1 (6 bases). The CDR3 extends over 11 amino acids. Deletions cut 6 bases from V and 7 bases from J, with 8 bases between. The germline V gene encodes CDR1 SNHLY and CDR2 FYNNEI. In DNA, the CDR3 is TGTGCCAGCAGAGGGGGAAATACGCAGTATTTT. Protein sequence: CASRGGNTQYF.

The rearrangement uses TRBV30 and TRBJ2-3; 14 bases line up with TRBD2. With V trimmed by 0 bases and J by 6 bases, 8 bases remained unmatched. The CDR3 is 17 residues long. Germline lookup yields CDR1 GTSNPN and CDR2 SVGIG (reference sequence). This CDR3 reads CAWSVPGLAGGVDTQYF. CDR3 sequence (DNA): TGTGCCTGGAGTGTACCAGGACTAGCGGGGGGAGTGGATACGCAGTATTTT.

The genes are TRBV6-4 and TRBJ2-1; tentative D call: TRBD2 (7 bases). The CDR3 runs 15 residues. CDR1 is MRHNA and CDR2 is SNTAGT in the germline V gene. Trimming took 0 bases from V and 5 from J, leaving 11 bases between them. CDR3 bases: TGTGCCAGCAGTGACTCGTGGGGGGGCAACAATGAGCAGTTCTTC. Encoded protein: CASSDSWGGNNEQFF.

The rearrangement joins TRBV9 to TRBJ1-1; 11 bases are a match to TRBD1. Germline lookup yields CDR1 SGDLS and CDR2 YYNGEE. The CDR3 is made up of 16 amino acids. Germline trimming cut 0 bases from V and 1 base from J; bases unmatched to any gene: 2. CDR3 DNA sequence: TGTGCCAGCAGCGTAGGAGGACAGGGGGCGAACACTGAAGCTTTCTTT. Amino acids: CASSVGGQGANTEAFF.

This clone has just one count. The chain's CDR3 is CSVGGGALADTQYF. CDR3 sequence (DNA): TGCAGCGTTGGCGGGGGGGCCCTCGCAGATACGCAGTATTTT. V is TRBV29-1 and J is TRBJ2-3; 9 bases agree with TRBD2. CDR1 and CDR2 from the germline V gene are SQVTM and ANQGSEA. This CDR3 is built from 14 residues. Trimming took 4 bases from V and 4 from J; bases not matched to a gene: 6.

This clone was seen a handful of times. CDR3 nucleotides: TGTGCCTGGAGTCGAGGCGGGGGCTGGGACACTGAAGCTTTCTTT. Translating it yields CAWSRGGGWDTEAFF. V is TRBV30 and J is TRBJ1-1; D possibly corresponds to TRBD1 (6 bases). With 2 bases removed from V and 3 bases from J, the gap between germline ends came to 16 bases. The CDR3 runs to 15 residues. Per germline, CDR1 GTSNPN and CDR2 SVGIG (reference sequence). The whole variable domain, filled in from reference TRBV30 and TRBJ1-1, reads SQTIHQWPATLVQPVGSPLSLECTVEGTSNPNLYWYRQAAGRGLQLLFYSVGIGQISSEVPQNLSASRPQDRQFILSSKKLLLSDSGFYLCAWSRGGGWDTEAFFGQGTRLTVV.

The chain has TRBV10-1 and TRBJ2-2, with 8 bases that match TRBD2. CDR1 is WNHNN, CDR2 SYGVQD, per germline (reference sequence). The CDR3 spans 18 residues. The junction had 12 bases not matched to a gene; V was cut back by 5 bases and J by 1 base. The CDR3 bases are TGCGCCAGCAGTCAATTTGGGGTCAGCGGGGGGAACACCGGGGAGCTGTTTTTT. Protein: CASSQFGVSGGNTGELFF.

A single count supports this clone. This chain uses TRBV29-1 with TRBJ2-1; TRBD1 might be the D (7 bases). The V gene's germline CDR1 is SQVTM and CDR2 ANQGSEA. V was pared by 7 bases and J by 3 bases, with 13 bases between. The CDR3 consists of 13 residues. CDR3 amino acids: CSAGGTYYNEQFF. DNA for the CDR3: TGCAGCGCAGGGGGGACCTACTACAATGAGCAGTTCTTC.

The V and J genes are TRBV6-4 and TRBJ2-6; D call uncertain. Trimming took off 9 bases at V and 0 bases at J, with 9 bases between the two ends. Germline V gene lookup returns CDR1 MRHNA and CDR2 SNTAGT. CDR3 length: 14 amino acids. The CDR3 protein is CASPRSSGANVLTF. CDR3 nucleotide sequence: TGTGCCAGTCCCCGGAGCTCTGGGGCCAACGTCCTGACTTTC.

CDR3 sequence reads: CASSRLAGNTDTQYF. The DNA for the CDR3 is TGTGCCAGCAGTCGACTAGCGGGCAACACAGATACGCAGTATTTT. The rearrangement links TRBV6-5 to TRBJ2-3, with TRBD2 matching 10 bases. Per the germline V gene, CDR1 is MNHEY and CDR2 is SVGAGI. The CDR3 sequence is 15 residues long. Trimming removed 5 bases from V and 2 bases from J; junction bases left unmatched: 4.

The chain employs TRBV4-1 and TRBJ2-1; 11 positions match TRBD2. Germline V lookup: CDR1 MGHRA, CDR2 YSYEKL. The CDR3 runs to 15 residues. V lost 5 bases and J lost 8; bases outside the gene matches: 8. The CDR3 sequence is CASSYGSGGADEQFF. CDR3 bases: TGCGCCAGCAGCTACGGTAGCGGGGGGGCAGATGAGCAGTTCTTC.